This T cell receptor (beta chain) was obtained from a study of blood T cells in healthy people across ages. This CDR3 region has 14 residues. Trimming cost V 5 bases and J 7 bases, with 14 bases left between them. The germline V gene has CDR1 MNHEY and CDR2 SMNVEV (reference sequence). PCR was performed a second time for roughly 7 to 11 cycles using a sample-barcoded 5' primer and a J-beta primer mix. TCRdb re-called the 5' RACE reads through MiXCR, storing one row per CDR3 protein. The table records hundreds of thousands of distinct CDR3 sequences, approximately 49% of them present only once. The specimen was blood. The clonotype comes from a woman in her sixties or seventies in good health. The rearrangement links TRBV27 to TRBJ2-2, with D perhaps matching TRBD1 or TRBD2 (6 bases each). CDR3 DNA sequence: TGTGCCAGCAGTAACCAAGGGGGGATCGGGGAGCTGTTTTTT. It encodes CASSNQGGIGELFF.